Below, 13 T cell receptor beta chains from the same sample are listed, as sequenced in a study of Ad26.COV2.S vaccination and SARS-CoV-2 variants. Clones were sequenced by immunoSEQ multiplex PCR, and TCRdb holds only the in-frame ones, with some missing. The table has a few hundred thousand clones, over 75% seen once. This sample's treatment: over 15 received Ad26.COV2.S at low or high dose, single or two shots; about five received placebo; per-sample allocation not given. Day 63 after the first vaccine or placebo injection was the time point for sampling. Sequenced material: peripheral blood, taken in a trial of Ad26.COV2.S vaccine versus placebo. The receptors were gathered from a person between 18 and 60 years old who received the Ad26.COV2.S COVID-19 vaccine or a placebo.

The chain has TRBV5-4 and TRBJ2-3, with a possible D match to TRBD1 (6 bases). The V end lost 0 bases, the J end lost 0 bases, and 17 bases lay between the germline ends. Germline CDR1 reads SGHNT; CDR2 reads YYREEE (reference sequence). The CDR3 has 18 amino acids. This chain's CDR3 is CASSLDLLGASSTDTQYF. The CDR3 nucleotides are TGTGCCAGCAGCTTGGATCTCTTGGGGGCTAGTAGCACAGATACGCAGTATTTT.

The chain is built from TRBV24-1 and TRBJ2-2; TRBD1 aligns across 8 bases. CDR1 is KGHDR, CDR2 SFDVKD, per germline. The CDR3 length is 19 residues. The junction had 15 bases not matched to a gene; V was cut back by 3 bases and J by 4 bases. The CDR3 DNA reads TGTGCCACCAGTGATCCTCGGACAGGGTCGGGGTTGCTCACCGGGGAGCTGTTTTTT. Translated, it gives CATSDPRTGSGLLTGELFF.

The chain carries TRBV15 and TRBJ2-3; 13 bases map to TRBD2. Trimming cost V 8 bases and J 5 bases; bases outside gene matches: 7. The CDR3 is made up of 15 amino acids. CDR1 and CDR2 from the germline V gene are LNHNV and YYDKDF (reference sequence). CDR3 region: CATGTSGGALDTQYF. CDR3 sequence (DNA): TGTGCCACCGGAACTAGCGGGGGGGCCTTAGATACGCAGTATTTT.

The chain links TRBV7-3 to TRBJ2-5; no firm D call. The length of the CDR3 is 14 residues. V shed 5 bases and J shed 1 base, with 11 bases lying between them. Germline lookup yields CDR1 SGHTA and CDR2 FQGTGA. The CDR3 is CASSPGPLQETQYF. Written as DNA, the CDR3 is TGTGCCAGCAGCCCCGGACCTCTCCAAGAGACCCAGTACTTC. The complete variable domain, with remaining parts taken from reference TRBV7-3 and TRBJ2-5, reads GAGVSQTPSNKVTEKGKYVELRCDPISGHTALYWYRQSLGQGPEFLIYFQGTGAADDSGLPNDRFFAVRPEGSVSTLKIQRTERGDSAVYLCASSPGPLQETQYFGPGTRLLVL.

The chain carries TRBV7-8 and TRBJ1-5, with D perhaps TRBD1 (5 bases). The CDR3 consists of 17 residues. The ends were cut back, 4 bases at V and 1 base at J, with 17 bases in the middle. Germline CDR1 SGHVS, CDR2 FQNEAQ. CDR3 sequence reads: CASSSTAYIGSNQPQHF. The CDR3 DNA reads as TGTGCCAGCAGCTCGACAGCCTATATTGGAAGCAATCAGCCCCAGCATTTT.

The chain joins TRBV27 to TRBJ1-5, with a weak D call TRBD1 (5 bases). From germline, CDR1 is MNHEY and CDR2 SMNVEV (reference sequence). Trimming pared 2 bases from V and 4 bases from J, leaving 9 bases between. The CDR3 has 14 amino acids. As DNA, the CDR3 is TGTGCCAGCAGTTTAGGGGGGAGGAATCAGCCCCAGCATTTT. Translated: CASSLGGRNQPQHF.

This clone was recorded once. V and J are TRBV5-4 and TRBJ2-5; D perhaps matches TRBD1 (6 bases). Trimming left V 4 bases short and J 2 bases short, with 15 bases between. CDR1 and CDR2 from the germline V gene are SGHNT and YYREEE (reference sequence). This CDR3 has 15 amino acids. The CDR3 DNA follows: TGTGCCAGCAGCAACGCAAGACAGGTACAAGAGACCCAGTACTTC. Encoded protein: CASSNARQVQETQYF.

The rearrangement joins TRBV6-5 to TRBJ1-2; D gene unclear. Germline lookup yields CDR1 MNHEY and CDR2 SVGAGI. Trimming stripped 7 bases from V and 4 bases from J, with 16 bases between. CDR3 length equals 14 residues. The DNA for the CDR3 is TGTGCCAGCAACGTTCAATTGCGTTCCTATGGCTACACCTTC. Translation gives CASNVQLRSYGYTF.

The chain has TRBV2 and TRBJ1-4, with D maybe TRBD1 (5 bases). CDR1 and CDR2 from the germline V gene are SNHLY and FYNNEI. V lost 3 bases and J lost 8, with 10 bases in between. This CDR3 is built from 13 residues. The CDR3 sequence: CASSEGVGEKLFF. CDR3 sequence (DNA): TGTGCCAGCAGTGAGGGGGTCGGGGAAAAACTGTTTTTT.

The V call is TRBV20-1, the J call TRBJ2-3; D not resolved. V dropped 4 bases and J dropped 5 bases, with 4 bases sitting between them. CDR1 and CDR2 from the germline V gene are DFQATT and SNEGSKA (reference sequence). The CDR3 consists of 10 residues. CDR3: CSAMGDTQYF. The CDR3 bases are TGCAGTGCTATGGGAGATACGCAGTATTTT.

V is TRBV19 and J is TRBJ1-5, with D perhaps TRBD1 (5 bases). The V gene's germline CDR1 is LNHDA and CDR2 SQIVND (reference sequence). The CDR3 runs 15 residues. V gave up 6 bases and J gave up 2 bases, with 14 bases separating them. The CDR3: CASSPRGGGNQPQHF. CDR3 DNA: TGTGCCAGTAGCCCGCGTGGGGGAGGCAATCAGCCCCAGCATTTT.

The rearrangement joins TRBV6-2 or TRBV6-3 to TRBJ2-3; possibly TRBD1 for D (6 bases). Germline values: CDR1 MNHEY, CDR2 SVGEGT. The CDR3 runs 16 residues. V lost 0 bases and J lost 4, with 14 bases in between. CDR3 in amino acids: CASSYSGGPPPDTQYF. Here the CDR3 DNA reads TGTGCCAGCAGTTACTCTGGGGGCCCACCCCCAGATACGCAGTATTTT.

This chain uses TRBV7-8 with TRBJ2-2; D gene unclear. The CDR3 has 15 residues. Deletions cut 2 bases from V and 2 bases from J, with 9 bases between. Germline-derived CDR1 and CDR2 are SGHVS and FQNEAQ. The CDR3 sequence: CASSLRVGNTGELFF. As DNA, the CDR3 is TGTGCCAGCAGCTTAAGGGTGGGAAACACCGGGGAGCTGTTTTTT. Complete variable domain (other parts from reference TRBV7-8 and TRBJ2-2): GAGVSQSPRYKVAKRGQDVALRCDPISGHVSLFWYQQALGQGPEFLTYFQNEAQLDKSGLPSDRFFAERPEGSVSTLKIQRTQQEDSAVYLCASSLRVGNTGELFFGEGSRLTVL.